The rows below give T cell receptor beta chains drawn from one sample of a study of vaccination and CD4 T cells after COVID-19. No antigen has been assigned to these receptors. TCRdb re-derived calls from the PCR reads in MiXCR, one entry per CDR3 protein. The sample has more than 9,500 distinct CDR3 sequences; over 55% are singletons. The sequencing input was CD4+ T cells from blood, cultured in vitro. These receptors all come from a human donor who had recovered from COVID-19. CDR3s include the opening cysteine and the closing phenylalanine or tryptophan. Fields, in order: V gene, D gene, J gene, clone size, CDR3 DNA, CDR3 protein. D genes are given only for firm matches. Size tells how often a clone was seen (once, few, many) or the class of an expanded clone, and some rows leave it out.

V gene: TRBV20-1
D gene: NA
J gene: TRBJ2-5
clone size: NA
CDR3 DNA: TGCAGTGCTAGAGGCAGCCAAGAGACCCAGTACTTC
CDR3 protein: CSARGSQETQYF

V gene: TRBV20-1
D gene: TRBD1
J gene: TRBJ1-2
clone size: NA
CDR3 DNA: TGCAGTGCTCGACACCGGGACAGCTATGGCTACACCTTC
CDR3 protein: CSARHRDSYGYTF

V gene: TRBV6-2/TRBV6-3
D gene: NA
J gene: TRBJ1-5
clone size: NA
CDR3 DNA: TGTGCCAGCAGTTACAGGGGCGCGTCCCAGCCCCAGCATTTT
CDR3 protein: CASSYRGASQPQHF

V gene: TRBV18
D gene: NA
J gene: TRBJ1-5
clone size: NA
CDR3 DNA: TGTGCCAGCTCACCGCAGGGGACGTCAGATCAGCCCCAGCATTTT
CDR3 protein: CASSPQGTSDQPQHF

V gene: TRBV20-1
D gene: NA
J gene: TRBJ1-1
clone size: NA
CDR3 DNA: TGCAGTGCAATTGCCCAGGGGCGGACTGAAGCTTTCTTT
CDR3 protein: CSAIAQGRTEAFF

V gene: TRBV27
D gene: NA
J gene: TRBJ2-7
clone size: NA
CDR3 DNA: TGTGCCAGCAGACCAAACCAAGACTACGAGCAGTACTTC
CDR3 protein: CASRPNQDYEQYF

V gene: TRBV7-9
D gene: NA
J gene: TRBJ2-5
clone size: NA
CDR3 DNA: TGTGCCAGCAGCCAGGCCTTGGAGACCCAGTACTTC
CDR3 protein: CASSQALETQYF

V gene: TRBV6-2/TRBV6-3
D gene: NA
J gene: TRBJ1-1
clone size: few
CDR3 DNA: TGTGCCAGCAGTCCCCAGTACACTGAAGCTTTCTTT
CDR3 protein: CASSPQYTEAFF

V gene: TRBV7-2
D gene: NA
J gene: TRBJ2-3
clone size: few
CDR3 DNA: TGTGCCAGCAGCCCTTACACAGATACGCAGTATTTT
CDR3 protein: CASSPYTDTQYF

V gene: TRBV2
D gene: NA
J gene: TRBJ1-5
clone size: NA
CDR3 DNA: TGTGCCAGCAGCTTTTCAGTTAATCAGCCCCAGCATTTT
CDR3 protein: CASSFSVNQPQHF

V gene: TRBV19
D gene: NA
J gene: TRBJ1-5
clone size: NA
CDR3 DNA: TGTGCCAGCCAAGCGAGGGGCGGAGGGCAGCCCCAGCATTTT
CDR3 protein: CASQARGGGQPQHF

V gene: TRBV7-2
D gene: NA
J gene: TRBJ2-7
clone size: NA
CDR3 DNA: TGTGCCAGCAGCTTATCGGATTTTTACGAGCAGTACTTC
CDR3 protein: CASSLSDFYEQYF

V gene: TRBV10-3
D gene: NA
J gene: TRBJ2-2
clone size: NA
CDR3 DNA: TGTGCCATCAGTGACCCGGACCTCCAGGTCACCGGGGAGCTGTTTTTT
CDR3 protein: CAISDPDLQVTGELFF

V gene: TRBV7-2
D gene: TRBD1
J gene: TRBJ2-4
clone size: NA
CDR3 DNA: TGTGCCAGCAGCTTAGGACAGGGGGCGGACATTCAGTACTTC
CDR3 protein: CASSLGQGADIQYF

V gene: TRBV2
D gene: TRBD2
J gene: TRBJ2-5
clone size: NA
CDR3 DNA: TGTGCCAGCAGTGATCCTCTAGCGGGAGGTGAGACCCAGTACTTC
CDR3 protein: CASSDPLAGGETQYF

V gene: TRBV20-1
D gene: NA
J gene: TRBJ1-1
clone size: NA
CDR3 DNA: TGCAGTGCCTCCGCCCCATCCACAGGGCGCACTGAAGCTTTCTTT
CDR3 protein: CSASAPSTGRTEAFF

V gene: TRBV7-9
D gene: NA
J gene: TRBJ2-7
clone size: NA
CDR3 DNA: TGTGCCAGCAGCTTAGGGGACTTCCCCGACTACGAGCAGTACTTC
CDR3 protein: CASSLGDFPDYEQYF

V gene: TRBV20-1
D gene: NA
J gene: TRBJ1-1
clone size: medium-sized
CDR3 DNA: TGCAGTGCTAGGGGGGACACTGAAGCTTTCTTT
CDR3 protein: CSARGDTEAFF

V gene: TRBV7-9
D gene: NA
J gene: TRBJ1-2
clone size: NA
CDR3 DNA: TGTGCCAGCAGCTTAGATATGGGGACGTCGGATGGCTACACCTTC
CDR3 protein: CASSLDMGTSDGYTF

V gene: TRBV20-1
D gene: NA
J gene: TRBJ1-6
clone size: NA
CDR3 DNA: TGCAGTGCTAGCCTACTGACAAGCTCCTATAATTCACCCCTCCACTTT
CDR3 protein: CSASLLTSSYNSPLHF

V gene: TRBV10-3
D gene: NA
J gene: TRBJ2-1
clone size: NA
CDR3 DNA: TGTGCCATCAGTGAGTCGGTCGGGAACTACAATGAGCAGTTCTTC
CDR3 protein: CAISESVGNYNEQFF

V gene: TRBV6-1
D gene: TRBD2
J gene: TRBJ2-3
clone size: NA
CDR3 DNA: TGTGCCAGCAGTGAACTAGCGGGAGCAGATACGCAGTATTTT
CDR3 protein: CASSELAGADTQYF

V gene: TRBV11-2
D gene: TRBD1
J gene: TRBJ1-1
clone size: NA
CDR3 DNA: TGTGCCAGCAGCATGACAGGGGCCAGCACCGAAGCTTTCTTT
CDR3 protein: CASSMTGASTEAFF

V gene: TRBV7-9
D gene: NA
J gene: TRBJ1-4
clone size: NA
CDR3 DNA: TGTGCCAGCAGCCCCGCCAGGGGCTCAGAAAAACTGTTTTTT
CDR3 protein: CASSPARGSEKLFF

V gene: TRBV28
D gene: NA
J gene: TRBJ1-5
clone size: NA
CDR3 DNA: TGTGCCAGCCATACCTCCCGTGAGGGCGGGCAGCCCCAGCATTTT
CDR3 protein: CASHTSREGGQPQHF

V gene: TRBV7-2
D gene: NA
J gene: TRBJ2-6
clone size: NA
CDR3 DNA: TGTGCCAGCAACAAATCGACGGGAACTGGGGCCAACGTCCTGACTTTC
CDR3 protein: CASNKSTGTGANVLTF

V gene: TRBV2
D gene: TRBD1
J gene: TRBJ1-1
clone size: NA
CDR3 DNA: TGTGCCAGCAGGGAAGGACAGGCAAACACTGAAGCTTTCTTT
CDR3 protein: CASREGQANTEAFF

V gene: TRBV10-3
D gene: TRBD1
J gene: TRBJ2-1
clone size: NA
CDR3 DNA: TGTGCCATCAGTAGGGGACAGGGAGGCAATGAGCAGTTCTTC
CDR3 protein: CAISRGQGGNEQFF

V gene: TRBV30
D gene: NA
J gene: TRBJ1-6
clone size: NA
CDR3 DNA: TGTGCCTGGAGTGGTTACGGCAACCACCTCAGGAATTCACCCCTCCACTTT
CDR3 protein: CAWSGYGNHLRNSPLHF

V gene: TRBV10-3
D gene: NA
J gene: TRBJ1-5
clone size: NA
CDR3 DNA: TGTGCCATCAGTGAGTCAGGGGCAGGCAATCAGCCCCAGCATTTT
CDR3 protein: CAISESGAGNQPQHF

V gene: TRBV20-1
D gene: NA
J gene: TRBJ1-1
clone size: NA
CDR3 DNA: TGCAGTGCTAGAGATGGGAGGGGCGCTGGTGAAGCTTTCTTT
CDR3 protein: CSARDGRGAGEAFF